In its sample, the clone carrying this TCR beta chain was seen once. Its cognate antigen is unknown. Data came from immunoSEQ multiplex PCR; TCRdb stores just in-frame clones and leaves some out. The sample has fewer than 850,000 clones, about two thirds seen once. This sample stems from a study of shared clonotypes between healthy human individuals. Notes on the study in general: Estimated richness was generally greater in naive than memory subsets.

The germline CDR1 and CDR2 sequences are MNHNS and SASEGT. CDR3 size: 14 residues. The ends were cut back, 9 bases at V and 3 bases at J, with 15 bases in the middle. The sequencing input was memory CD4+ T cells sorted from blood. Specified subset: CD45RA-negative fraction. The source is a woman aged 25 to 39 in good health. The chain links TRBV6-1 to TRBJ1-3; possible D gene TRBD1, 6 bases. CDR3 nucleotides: TGTGCCAGTCGGGGGGGGGCGCTTGGAAACACCATATATTTT. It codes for CASRGGALGNTIYF.